Following are 10 T cell receptor beta chains from one sample sequenced in a study of cytomegalovirus exposure and HLA in healthy donors. 60 Vbeta and 13 Jbeta primers were used in PCR. Libraries were prepared by immunoSEQ multiplex PCR; TCRdb keeps only in-frame clonotypes and omits some of them. This sample carries 78,000 or so clones, around 85% of them seen once, and the ten largest clones take 2.4%. The sequencing sample was made of PBMCs. These receptors were taken from a woman aged 50 to 60 in good health and CMV-seronegative.

The chain carries TRBV18 and TRBJ2-6; D gene uncertain. Germline CDR1 reads KGHSH; CDR2 reads LQKENI. V was shortened by 4 bases and J by 0 bases, with 7 bases between the two germline ends. This CDR3 is built from 15 residues. The DNA of the CDR3 is TGTGCCAGCTCACTGGTCGGCTCTGGGGCCAACGTCCTGACTTTC. It codes for CASSLVGSGANVLTF. The entire variable domain, with the rest obtained from reference TRBV18 and TRBJ2-6, is as follows: NAGVMQNPRHLVRRRGQEARLRCSPMKGHSHVYWYRQLPEEGLKFMVYLQKENIIDESGMPKERFSAEFPKEGPSILRIQQVVRGDSAAYFCASSLVGSGANVLTFGAGSRLTVL.

The rearrangement joins TRBV6-5 to TRBJ1-5, with D possibly TRBD1 on 5 matching bases. This CDR3 has 13 amino acids. V was pared by 3 bases and J by 11 bases, with 14 bases between. Germline V gives CDR1 MNHEY, CDR2 SVGAGI. CDR3 loop: CASSYGAESAQHF. CDR3 sequence (DNA): TGTGCCAGCAGTTATGGGGCAGAGTCAGCCCAGCATTTT.

This chain connects TRBV15 to TRBJ2-7; D may be TRBD2 (5 bases). In germline, CDR1 is LNHNV, CDR2 YYDKDF (reference sequence). V dropped 4 bases and J dropped 1 base, with 14 bases sitting between them. The CDR3 runs to 15 residues. CDR3 coding DNA: TGTGCCACCAGCACCCGAGCGGAGCCGTCCTACGAGCAGTACTTC. This sequence encodes CATSTRAEPSYEQYF.

This clone was counted a single time. The chain links TRBV19 to TRBJ1-2; D is undetermined. V was clipped by 4 bases and J by 1 base, with 4 bases between them. Germline V gives CDR1 LNHDA, CDR2 SQIVND (reference sequence). The CDR3 covers 12 residues. The CDR3 sequence: CASSTSNYGYTF. As DNA, the CDR3 is TGTGCCAGTAGTACCAGTAACTATGGCTACACCTTC.

The chain employs TRBV6-1 and TRBJ2-3, with a weak D call TRBD1 (5 bases). The germline gives CDR1 MNHNS, CDR2 SASEGT. The CDR3 is 12 residues long. Trimming removed 3 bases at V and 6 bases at J, with 7 bases between. The CDR3 region is CASSETVDTQYF. For the CDR3, the DNA is TGTGCCAGCAGTGAGACAGTGGATACGCAGTATTTT.

The rearrangement links TRBV11-2 to TRBJ2-3; no clear D gene. Looked up from germline, CDR1 is SGHAT and CDR2 is FQNNGV. V gave up 5 bases and J gave up 5 bases, with 17 bases separating them. CDR3 size: 15 residues. CDR3 region: CASSRPLTVGDTQYF. In DNA form, the CDR3 reads TGTGCCAGCAGCCGTCCCCTCACAGTCGGAGATACGCAGTATTTT.

The gene calls are TRBV9 and TRBJ2-3; the match to TRBD1 covers 7 bases. With V trimmed by 4 bases and J by 0 bases, 8 bases remained unmatched. The CDR3 sequence is 16 residues long. Germline assignment: CDR1 SGDLS and CDR2 YYNGEE. DNA for the CDR3: TGTGCCAGCAGCCCAACCGGGACAGTAAGCACAGATACGCAGTATTTT. Its translation: CASSPTGTVSTDTQYF.

This clone was counted once. The chain combines TRBV7-2 with TRBJ1-4; TRBD1 agrees at 7 bases. After removal of 5 bases from V and 5 bases from J, the junction contained 11 bases not matched to a gene. From germline, CDR1 is SGHTA and CDR2 FQGNSA. There are 16 residues in the CDR3. CDR3: CASSLNTGTENEKLFF. CDR3 nucleotide sequence: TGTGCCAGCAGCCTTAACACCGGGACAGAGAATGAAAAACTGTTTTTT.

This chain uses TRBV5-1 with TRBJ2-3; 9 positions agree with TRBD1. This CDR3 comprises 15 residues. V lost 0 bases, J lost 2 bases, and 1 base stayed unmatched. Germline assignment: CDR1 SGHRS and CDR2 YFSETQ. CDR3 in amino acids: CASSLGTGDTDTQYF. The CDR3 nucleotides read TGCGCCAGCAGCTTGGGGACAGGGGACACAGATACGCAGTATTTT.

V and J are TRBV7-9 and TRBJ2-2, with D possibly TRBD2 on 6 matching bases. Trimming removed 5 bases from V and 6 bases from J, with 13 bases in between. Germline V CDR1 and CDR2: SEHNR, FQNEAQ (reference sequence). The CDR3 loop spans 14 amino acids. The CDR3 bases are TGTGCCAGCAGCAAAGGGACTTCAGCCGGGGAGCTGTTTTTT. Translated, it gives CASSKGTSAGELFF.